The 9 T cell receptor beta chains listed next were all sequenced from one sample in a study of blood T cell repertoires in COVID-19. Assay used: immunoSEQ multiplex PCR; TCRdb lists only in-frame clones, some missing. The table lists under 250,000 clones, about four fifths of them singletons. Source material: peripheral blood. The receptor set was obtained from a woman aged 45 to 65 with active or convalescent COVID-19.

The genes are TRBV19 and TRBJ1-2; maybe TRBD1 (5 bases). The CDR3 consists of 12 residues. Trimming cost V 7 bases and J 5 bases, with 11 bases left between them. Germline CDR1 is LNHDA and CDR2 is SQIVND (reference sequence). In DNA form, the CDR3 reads TGTGCCAGTACCTTGGCAGGGTATGGCTACACCTTC. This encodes CASTLAGYGYTF.

CDR3 in DNA: TGCGCCAGCAGCCCCGAGGGAGGTCGAGATCAGCCCCAGCATTTT. Its translation is CASSPEGGRDQPQHF. V usage is TRBV4-1 and J usage is TRBJ1-5; no firm D call. V lost 4 bases to trimming and J lost 5 bases, with 15 bases between them. Germline assignment: CDR1 MGHRA and CDR2 YSYEKL. The CDR3 has 15 residues.

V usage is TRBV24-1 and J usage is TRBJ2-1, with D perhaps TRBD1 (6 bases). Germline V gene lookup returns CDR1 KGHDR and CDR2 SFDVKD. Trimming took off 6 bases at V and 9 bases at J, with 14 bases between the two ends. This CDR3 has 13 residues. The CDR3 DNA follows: TGTGCCACCAGTCTTAAGGGGGTAAGTGAGCAGTTCTTC. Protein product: CATSLKGVSEQFF.

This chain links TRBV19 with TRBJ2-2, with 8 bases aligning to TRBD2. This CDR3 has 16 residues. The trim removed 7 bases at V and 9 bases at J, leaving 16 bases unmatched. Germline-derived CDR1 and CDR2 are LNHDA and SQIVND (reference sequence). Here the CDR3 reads CASTPVWIAGFRELFF. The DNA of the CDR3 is TGTGCCAGTACCCCAGTGTGGATAGCGGGATTTCGGGAGCTGTTTTTT.

CDR3 nucleotide sequence: TGTGCCAGCAGTGACTCGAGTAGGGGGAGTGATGAGCAGTTCTTC. It specifies CASSDSSRGSDEQFF. The chain combines TRBV6-4 with TRBJ2-1; a weak D match, TRBD1 (6 bases). V gave up 0 bases and J gave up 8 bases, with 14 bases separating them. Germline V gives CDR1 MRHNA, CDR2 SNTAGT. CDR3 size: 15 residues.

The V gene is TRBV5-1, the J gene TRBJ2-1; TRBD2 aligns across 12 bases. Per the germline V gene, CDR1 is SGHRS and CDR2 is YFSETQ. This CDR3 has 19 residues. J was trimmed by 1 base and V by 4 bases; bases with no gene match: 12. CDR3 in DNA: TGCGCCAGCAGCCGGGCCTCTAGCGGGGGGGCCGGTTCCTACAATGAGCAGTTCTTC. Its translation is CASSRASSGGAGSYNEQFF.

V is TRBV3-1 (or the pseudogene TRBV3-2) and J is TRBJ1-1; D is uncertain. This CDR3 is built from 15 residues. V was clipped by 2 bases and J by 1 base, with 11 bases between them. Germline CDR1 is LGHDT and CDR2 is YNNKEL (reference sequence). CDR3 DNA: TGTGCCAGCAGCCAATTCGCGGCGGCGAACACTGAAGCTTTCTTT. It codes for CASSQFAAANTEAFF.

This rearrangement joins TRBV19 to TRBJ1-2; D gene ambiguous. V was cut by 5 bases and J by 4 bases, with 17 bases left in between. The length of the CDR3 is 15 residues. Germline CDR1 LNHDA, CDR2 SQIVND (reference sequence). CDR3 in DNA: TGTGCCAGTAGTTCTAGCCCCCTAGCTCCCTATGGCTACACCTTC. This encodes CASSSSPLAPYGYTF.

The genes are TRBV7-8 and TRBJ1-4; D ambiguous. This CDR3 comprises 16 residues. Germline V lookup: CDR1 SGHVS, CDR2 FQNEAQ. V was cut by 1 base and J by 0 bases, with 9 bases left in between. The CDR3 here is CASSLVGGATNEKLFF. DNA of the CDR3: TGTGCCAGCAGCTTAGTGGGCGGGGCAACTAATGAAAAACTGTTTTTT.